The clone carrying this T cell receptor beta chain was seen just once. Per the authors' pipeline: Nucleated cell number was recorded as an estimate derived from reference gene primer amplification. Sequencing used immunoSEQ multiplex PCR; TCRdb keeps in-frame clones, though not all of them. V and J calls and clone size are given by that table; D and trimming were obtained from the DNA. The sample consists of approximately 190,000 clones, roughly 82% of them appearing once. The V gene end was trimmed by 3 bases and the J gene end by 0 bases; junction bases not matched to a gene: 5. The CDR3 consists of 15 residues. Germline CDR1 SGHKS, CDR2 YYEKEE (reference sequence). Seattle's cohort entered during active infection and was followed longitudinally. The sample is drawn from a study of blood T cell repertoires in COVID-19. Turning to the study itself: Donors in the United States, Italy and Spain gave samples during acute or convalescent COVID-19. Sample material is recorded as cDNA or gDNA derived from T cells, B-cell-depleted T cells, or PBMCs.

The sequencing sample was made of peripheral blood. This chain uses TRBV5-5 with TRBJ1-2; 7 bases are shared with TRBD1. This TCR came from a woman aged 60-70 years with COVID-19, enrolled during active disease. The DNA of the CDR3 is TGTGCCAGCAGCTCGGGGGGGACAGCTAACTATGGCTACACCTTC. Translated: CASSSGGTANYGYTF.